This paragraph covers one T cell receptor (beta chain) sequence. This sample is part of a study of blood T cell repertoires in COVID-19. Authors' methods: Estimation of nucleated cell counts relied on the amplification of reference gene primers. The assay was immunoSEQ multiplex PCR, and TCRdb's table has in-frame clones only and misses some. V and J calls and clone size come straight from that table; D and trimming were deduced from the DNA. The sample shows about 130,000 clones, roughly four fifths of them seen only once. Individuals drawn from 20 to 25 US areas were about 18 to 100 years old. CDR1 and CDR2 from the germline V gene are LGHNA and YNFKEQ. V was pared by 0 bases and J by 4 bases, with 13 bases between. CDR3 length: 16 amino acids.

The sequencing sample was made of PBMCs or T cells enriched from blood (not recorded which). The receptor comes from a man over 45 who had recovered from COVID-19. The chain joins TRBV4-2 to TRBJ1-3; the D gene is possibly TRBD1 (6 bases). CDR3 DNA: TGTGCCAGCAGCCAAGATCCAGGGGCGCCGGGAAACACCATATATTTT. It codes for CASSQDPGAPGNTIYF.